This T cell receptor beta chain was recorded in a study of graft-versus-host responses after intestinal transplantation. Across the study: Each transplant was multivisceral, liver-intestinal, or isolated intestinal. For around 3 years after anti-thymocyte globulin induction, all recipients took tacrolimus and steroids. Study-level points and caveats: The marrow of recipients harbored GvH clones, and ileum or blood showed some of them first.

This clone was found once. Its matching antigen is unknown. Clones were read by immunoSEQ multiplex PCR, and TCRdb kept only the in-frame ones, dropping some. The sample carries under 30,000 clones, over 90% recorded once. This CDR3 has 15 residues. The ends lost 6 bases at V and 4 bases at J; junction bases unmatched: 10. Per the germline V gene, CDR1 is KGHSH and CDR2 is LQKENI. This TCR came from a human patient who received an intestinal transplant, so some T cells may come from the graft donor. The chain links TRBV18 to TRBJ2-3, with TRBD1 matching 7 bases. This specimen was PBMCs, taken 18 days after transplant. CDR3 nucleotide sequence: TGTGCCAGCTCCCTTCTACAGGGGAAAGCAGATACGCAGTATTTT. This sequence encodes CASSLLQGKADTQYF.